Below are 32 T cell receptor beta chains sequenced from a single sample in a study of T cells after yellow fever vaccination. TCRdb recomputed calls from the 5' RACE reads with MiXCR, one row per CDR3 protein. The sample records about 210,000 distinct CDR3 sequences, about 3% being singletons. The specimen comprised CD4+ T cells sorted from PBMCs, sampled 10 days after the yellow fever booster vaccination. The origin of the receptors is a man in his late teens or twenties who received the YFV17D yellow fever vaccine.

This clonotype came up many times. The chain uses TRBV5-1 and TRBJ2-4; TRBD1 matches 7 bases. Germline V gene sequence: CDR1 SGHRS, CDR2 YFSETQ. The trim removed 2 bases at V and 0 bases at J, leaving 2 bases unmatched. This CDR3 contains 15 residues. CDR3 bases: TGCGCCAGCAGCTTACAGGGGCTAGCCAAAAACATTCAGTACTTC. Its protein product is CASSLQGLAKNIQYF.

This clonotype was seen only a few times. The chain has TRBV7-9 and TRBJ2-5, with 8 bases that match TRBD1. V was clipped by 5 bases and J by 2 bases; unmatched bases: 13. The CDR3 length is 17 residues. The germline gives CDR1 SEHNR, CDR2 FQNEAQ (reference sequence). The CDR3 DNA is TGTGCCAGCAGCACACCAACCGGGACAGGACGTCAAGAGACCCAGTACTTC. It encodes CASSTPTGTGRQETQYF.

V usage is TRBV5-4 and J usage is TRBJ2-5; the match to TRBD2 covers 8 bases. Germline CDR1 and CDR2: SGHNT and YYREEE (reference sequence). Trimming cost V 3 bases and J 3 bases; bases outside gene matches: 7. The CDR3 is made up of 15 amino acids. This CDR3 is CASSSTSGLEETQYF. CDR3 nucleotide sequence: TGTGCCAGCAGCTCAACTTCGGGACTAGAAGAGACCCAGTACTTC. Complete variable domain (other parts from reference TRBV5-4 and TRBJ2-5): ETGVTQSPTHLIKTRGQQVTLRCSSQSGHNTVSWYQQALGQGPQFIFQYYREEENGRGNFPPRFSGLQFPNYSSELNVNALELDDSALYLCASSSTSGLEETQYFGPGTRLLVL.

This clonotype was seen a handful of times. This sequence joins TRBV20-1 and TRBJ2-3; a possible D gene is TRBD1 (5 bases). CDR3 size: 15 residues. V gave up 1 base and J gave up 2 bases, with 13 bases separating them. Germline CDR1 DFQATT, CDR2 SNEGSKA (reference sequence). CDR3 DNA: TGCAGTGCTAGAGTCTCTACAGGAAACACAGATACGCAGTATTTT. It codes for CSARVSTGNTDTQYF.

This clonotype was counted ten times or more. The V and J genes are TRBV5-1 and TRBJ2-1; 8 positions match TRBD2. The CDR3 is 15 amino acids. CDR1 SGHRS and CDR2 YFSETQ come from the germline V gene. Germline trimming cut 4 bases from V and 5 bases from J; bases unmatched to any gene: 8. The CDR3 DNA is TGCGCCAGCAGCGTAGGGACTAGATCCGACAATGAGCAGTTCTTC. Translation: CASSVGTRSDNEQFF. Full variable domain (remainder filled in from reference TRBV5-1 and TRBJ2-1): KAGVTQTPRYLIKTRGQQVTLSCSPISGHRSVSWYQQTPGQGLQFLFEYFSETQRNKGNFPGRFSGRQFSNSRSEMNVSTLELGDSALYLCASSVGTRSDNEQFFGPGTRLTVL.

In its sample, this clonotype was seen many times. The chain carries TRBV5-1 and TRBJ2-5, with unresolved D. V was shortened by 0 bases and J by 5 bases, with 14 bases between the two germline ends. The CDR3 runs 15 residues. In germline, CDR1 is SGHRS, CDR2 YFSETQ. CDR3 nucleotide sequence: TGCGCCAGCAGCTTGGACCCAAGTGACGGGGAGACCCAGTACTTC. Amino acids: CASSLDPSDGETQYF.

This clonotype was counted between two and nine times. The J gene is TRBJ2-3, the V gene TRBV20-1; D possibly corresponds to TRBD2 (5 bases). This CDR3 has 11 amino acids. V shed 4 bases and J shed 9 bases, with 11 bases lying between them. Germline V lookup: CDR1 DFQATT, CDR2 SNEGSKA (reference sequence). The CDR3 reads CSAKKADTQYF. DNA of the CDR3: TGCAGTGCTAAGAAAGCGGACACGCAGTATTTT.

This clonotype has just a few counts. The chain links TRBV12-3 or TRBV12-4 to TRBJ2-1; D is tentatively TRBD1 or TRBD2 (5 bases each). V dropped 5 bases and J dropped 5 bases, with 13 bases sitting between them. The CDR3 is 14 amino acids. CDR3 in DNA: TGTGCCAGCAGTCCGGGACCTACGCACAATGAGCAGTTCTTC. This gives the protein CASSPGPTHNEQFF.

Here the CDR3 reads CASSRRQGNEQFF. CDR3 nucleotide sequence: TGTGCCAGCAGCCGTCGACAGGGTAATGAGCAGTTCTTC. The chain links TRBV7-2 to TRBJ2-1; 7 nucleotides align to TRBD1. V gave up 5 bases and J gave up 7 bases; unmatched junction bases: 5. There are 13 residues in the CDR3. Per the germline V gene, CDR1 is SGHTA and CDR2 is FQGNSA.

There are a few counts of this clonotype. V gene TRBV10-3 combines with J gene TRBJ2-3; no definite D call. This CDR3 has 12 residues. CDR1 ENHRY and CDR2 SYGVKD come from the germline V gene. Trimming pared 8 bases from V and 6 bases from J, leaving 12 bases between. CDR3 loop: CAIGMRRDTQYF. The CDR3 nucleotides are TGTGCCATCGGAATGCGCCGGGATACGCAGTATTTT.

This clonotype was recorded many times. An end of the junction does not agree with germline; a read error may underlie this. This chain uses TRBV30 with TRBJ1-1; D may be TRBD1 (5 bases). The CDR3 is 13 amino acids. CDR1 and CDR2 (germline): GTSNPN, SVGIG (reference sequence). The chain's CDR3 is CALGRGFGTEAFF. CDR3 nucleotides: TGCGCTCTGGGGCGTGGTTTTGGGACTGAAGCTTTCTTT.

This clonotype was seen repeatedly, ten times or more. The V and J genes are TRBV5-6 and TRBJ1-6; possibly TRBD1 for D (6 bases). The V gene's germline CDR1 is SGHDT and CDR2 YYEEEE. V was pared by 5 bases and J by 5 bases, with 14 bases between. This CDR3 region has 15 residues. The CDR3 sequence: CASSYTDRNNSPLHF. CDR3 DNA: TGTGCCAGCAGTTACACGGACAGAAATAATTCACCCCTCCACTTT.

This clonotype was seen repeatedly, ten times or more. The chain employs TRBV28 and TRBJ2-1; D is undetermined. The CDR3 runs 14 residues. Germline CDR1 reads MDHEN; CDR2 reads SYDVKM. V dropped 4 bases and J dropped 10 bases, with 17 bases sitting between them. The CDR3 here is CASSSSDSLSEQFF. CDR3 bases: TGTGCCAGCAGTTCCTCAGACTCGTTGTCCGAGCAGTTCTTC.

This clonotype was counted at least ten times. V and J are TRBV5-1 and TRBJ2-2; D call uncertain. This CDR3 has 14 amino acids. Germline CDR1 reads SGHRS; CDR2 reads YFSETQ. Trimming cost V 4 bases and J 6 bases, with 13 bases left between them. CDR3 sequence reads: CASSGGTSAGELFF. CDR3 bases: TGCGCCAGCAGCGGTGGCACATCGGCCGGGGAGCTGTTTTTT.

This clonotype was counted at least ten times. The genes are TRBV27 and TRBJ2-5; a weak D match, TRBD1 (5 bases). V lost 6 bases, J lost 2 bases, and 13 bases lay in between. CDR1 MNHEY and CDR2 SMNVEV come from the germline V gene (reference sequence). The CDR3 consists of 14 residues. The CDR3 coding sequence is TGTGCCAGCAGAAGGTGGCAGGGACAAGAGACCCAGTACTTC. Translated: CASRRWQGQETQYF.

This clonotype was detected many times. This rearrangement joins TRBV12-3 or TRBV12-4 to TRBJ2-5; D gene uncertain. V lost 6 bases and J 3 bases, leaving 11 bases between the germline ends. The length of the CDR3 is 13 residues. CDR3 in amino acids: CASRWTDEETQYF. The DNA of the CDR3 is TGTGCCAGCAGATGGACGGACGAAGAGACCCAGTACTTC.

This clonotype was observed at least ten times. The CDR3, as DNA: TGTGCCAGTAGTTCGACAGGGAGGGGTTCACCCCTCCACTTT. This encodes CASSSTGRGSPLHF. The chain joins TRBV19 to TRBJ1-6, with TRBD1 matching 7 bases. Germline V gene lookup returns CDR1 LNHDA and CDR2 SQIVND (reference sequence). V was pared by 5 bases and J by 9 bases, with 7 bases of the junction left unmatched. The CDR3 extends over 14 amino acids.

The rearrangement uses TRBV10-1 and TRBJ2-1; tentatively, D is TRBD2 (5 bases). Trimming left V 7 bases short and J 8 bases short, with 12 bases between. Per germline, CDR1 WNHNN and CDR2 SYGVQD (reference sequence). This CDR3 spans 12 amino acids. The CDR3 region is CASIPGKDEQFF. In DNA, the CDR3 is TGCGCCAGCATTCCGGGGAAGGATGAGCAGTTCTTC.

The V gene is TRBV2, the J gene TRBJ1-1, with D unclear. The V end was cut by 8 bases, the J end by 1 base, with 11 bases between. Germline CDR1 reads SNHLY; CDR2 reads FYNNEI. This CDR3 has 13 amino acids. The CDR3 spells CASRRGPNTEAFF. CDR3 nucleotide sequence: TGTGCCAGCCGTCGGGGTCCGAACACTGAAGCTTTCTTT.

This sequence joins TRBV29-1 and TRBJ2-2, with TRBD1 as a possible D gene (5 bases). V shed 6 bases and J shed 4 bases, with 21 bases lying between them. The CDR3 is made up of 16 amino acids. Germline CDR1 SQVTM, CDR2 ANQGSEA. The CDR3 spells CSVYTPNGHPTGELFF. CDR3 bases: TGCAGCGTATATACCCCTAACGGACACCCCACCGGGGAGCTGTTTTTT.

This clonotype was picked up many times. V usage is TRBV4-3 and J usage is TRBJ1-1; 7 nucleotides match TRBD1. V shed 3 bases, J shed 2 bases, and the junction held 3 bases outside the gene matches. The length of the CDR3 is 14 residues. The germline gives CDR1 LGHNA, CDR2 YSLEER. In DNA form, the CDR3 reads TGCGCCAGCAGCCATGACAGGGATAACACTGAAGCTTTCTTT. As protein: CASSHDRDNTEAFF.

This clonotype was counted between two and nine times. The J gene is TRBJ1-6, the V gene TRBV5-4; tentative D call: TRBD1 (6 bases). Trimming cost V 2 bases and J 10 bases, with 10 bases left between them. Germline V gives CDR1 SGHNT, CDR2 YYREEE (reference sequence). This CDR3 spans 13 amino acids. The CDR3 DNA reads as TGTGCCAGCAGCTTTAACAGGGACTCACCCCTCCACTTT. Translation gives CASSFNRDSPLHF.

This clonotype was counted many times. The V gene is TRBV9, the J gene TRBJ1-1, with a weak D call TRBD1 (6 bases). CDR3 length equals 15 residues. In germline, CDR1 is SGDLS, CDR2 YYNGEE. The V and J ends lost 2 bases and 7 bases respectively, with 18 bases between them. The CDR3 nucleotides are TGTGCCAGCAGCGTCTCAGGGGACAAATGGAGTGAAGCTTTCTTT. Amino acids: CASSVSGDKWSEAFF.

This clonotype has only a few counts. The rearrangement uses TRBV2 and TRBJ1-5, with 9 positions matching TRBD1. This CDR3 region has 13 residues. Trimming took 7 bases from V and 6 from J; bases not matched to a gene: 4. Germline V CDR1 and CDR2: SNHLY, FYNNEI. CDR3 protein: CASKATGGQPQHF. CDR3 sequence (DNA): TGTGCCAGCAAGGCGACAGGGGGTCAGCCCCAGCATTTT.

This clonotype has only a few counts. The CDR3 DNA reads TGTGCCAGCAGCTTTGGACAGGGCGTAATTGTCGGCACCTATAATTCACCCCTCCACTTT. Its protein is CASSFGQGVIVGTYNSPLHF. The rearrangement joins TRBV7-9 to TRBJ1-6, with 8 bases that match TRBD1. Germline CDR1 and CDR2: SEHNR and FQNEAQ (reference sequence). This CDR3 comprises 20 residues. After removal of 3 bases from V and 2 bases from J, the junction contained 15 bases not matched to a gene.

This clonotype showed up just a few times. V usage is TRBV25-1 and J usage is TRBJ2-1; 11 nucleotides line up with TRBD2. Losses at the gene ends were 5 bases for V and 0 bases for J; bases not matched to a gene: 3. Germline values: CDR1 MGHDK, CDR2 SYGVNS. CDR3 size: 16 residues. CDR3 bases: TGTGCCAGCAGTAATAGCGGGGGGGCCTCCTACAATGAGCAGTTCTTC. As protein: CASSNSGGASYNEQFF.

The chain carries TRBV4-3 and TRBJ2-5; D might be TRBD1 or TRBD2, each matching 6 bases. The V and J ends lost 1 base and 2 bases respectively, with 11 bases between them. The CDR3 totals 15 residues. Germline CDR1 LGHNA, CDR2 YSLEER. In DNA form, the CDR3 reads TGCGCCAGCAGCCAAGGAGGGGGGCCTCAAGAGACCCAGTACTTC. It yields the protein CASSQGGGPQETQYF.

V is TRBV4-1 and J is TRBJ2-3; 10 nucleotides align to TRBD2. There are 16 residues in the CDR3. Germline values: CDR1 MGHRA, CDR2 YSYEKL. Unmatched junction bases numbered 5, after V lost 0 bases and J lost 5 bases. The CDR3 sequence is CASSQDELAGLDTQYF. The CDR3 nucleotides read TGCGCCAGCAGCCAAGACGAACTAGCGGGGCTAGATACGCAGTATTTT.

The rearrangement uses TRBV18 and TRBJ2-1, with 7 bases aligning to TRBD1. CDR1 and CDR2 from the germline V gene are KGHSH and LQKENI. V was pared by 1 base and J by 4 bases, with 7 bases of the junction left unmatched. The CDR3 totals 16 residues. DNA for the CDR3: TGTGCCAGCTCACCACGGGCGACAGGGAAGTACAATGAGCAGTTCTTC. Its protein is CASSPRATGKYNEQFF.

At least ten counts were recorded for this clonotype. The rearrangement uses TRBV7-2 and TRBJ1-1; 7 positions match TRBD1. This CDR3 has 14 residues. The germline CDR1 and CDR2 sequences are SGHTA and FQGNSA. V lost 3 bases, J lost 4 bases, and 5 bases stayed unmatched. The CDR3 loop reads CASSFTGVSTEAFF. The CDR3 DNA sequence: TGTGCCAGCAGCTTTACAGGGGTGAGCACTGAAGCTTTCTTT.

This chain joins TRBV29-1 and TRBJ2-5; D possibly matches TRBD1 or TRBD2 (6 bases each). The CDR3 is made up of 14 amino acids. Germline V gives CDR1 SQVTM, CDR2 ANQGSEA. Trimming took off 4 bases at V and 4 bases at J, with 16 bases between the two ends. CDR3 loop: CSVGGGGGAETQYF. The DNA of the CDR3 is TGCAGCGTTGGAGGGGGAGGCGGGGCAGAGACCCAGTACTTC. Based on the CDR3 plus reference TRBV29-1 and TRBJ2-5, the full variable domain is SAVISQKPSRDICQRGTSLTIQCQVDSQVTMMFWYRQQPGQSLTLIATANQGSEATYESGFVIDKFPISRPNLTFSTLTVSNMSPEDSSIYLCSVGGGGGAETQYFGPGTRLLVL.

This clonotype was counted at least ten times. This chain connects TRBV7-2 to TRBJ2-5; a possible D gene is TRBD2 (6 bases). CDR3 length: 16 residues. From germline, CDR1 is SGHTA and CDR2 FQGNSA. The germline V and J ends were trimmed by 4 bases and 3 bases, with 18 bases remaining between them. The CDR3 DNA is TGTGCCAGCAGCTACACCGGGGGAGGTCAGGAAGAGACCCAGTACTTC. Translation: CASSYTGGGQEETQYF.